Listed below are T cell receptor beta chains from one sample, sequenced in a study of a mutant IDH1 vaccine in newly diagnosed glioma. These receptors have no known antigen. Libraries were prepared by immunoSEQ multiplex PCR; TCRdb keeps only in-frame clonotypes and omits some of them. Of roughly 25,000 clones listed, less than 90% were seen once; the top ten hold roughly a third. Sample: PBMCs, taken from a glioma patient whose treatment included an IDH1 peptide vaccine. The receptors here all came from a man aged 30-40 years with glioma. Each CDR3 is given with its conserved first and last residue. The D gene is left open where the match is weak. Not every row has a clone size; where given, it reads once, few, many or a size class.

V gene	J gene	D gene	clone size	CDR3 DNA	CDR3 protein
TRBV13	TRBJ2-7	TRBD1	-	TGTGCCAGCAGCTTAGGAGGGCAGGGGGCTTCCTACGAGCAGTACTTC	CASSLGGQGASYEQYF
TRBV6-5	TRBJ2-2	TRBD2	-	TGTGCCAGCAGTTGGACTAGCGGGAGGGACGGCGGGGAGCTGTTTTTT	CASSWTSGRDGGELFF
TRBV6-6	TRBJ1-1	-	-	TGTGCCAGCAGGAGGGAAAACTCCCCTGAAGCTTTCTTT	CASRRENSPEAFF
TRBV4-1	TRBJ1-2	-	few	TGCGCCAGCAGCCAAGGAGATCTTAACTATGGCTACACCTTC	CASSQGDLNYGYTF
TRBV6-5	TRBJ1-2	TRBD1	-	TGTGCCAGCAGGAAGGTACAGGGGTATGGCTACACCTTC	CASRKVQGYGYTF
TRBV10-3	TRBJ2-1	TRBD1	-	TGTGCCATCAGTGAGACAGGGGGCCCAGACAATGAGCAGTTCTTC	CAISETGGPDNEQFF
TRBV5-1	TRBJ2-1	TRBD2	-	TGCGCCAGCAGCTTGCTCCCCAGCGGGAGTTACAATGAGCAGTTCTTC	CASSLLPSGSYNEQFF
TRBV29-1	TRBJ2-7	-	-	TGCAGCGTTAAGCAGGGGAATCGCGACGAGCAGTACTTC	CSVKQGNRDEQYF
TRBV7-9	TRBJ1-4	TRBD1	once	TGTGCCAGCAGCCGAACAGGGGGCGATGAAAAACTGTTTTTT	CASSRTGGDEKLFF
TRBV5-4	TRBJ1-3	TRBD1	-	TGTGCCAGCAGCTCCGGACAGGGTGAGCCTGGCGATTCTGGAAACACCATATATTTT	CASSSGQGEPGDSGNTIYF
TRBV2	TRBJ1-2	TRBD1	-	TGTGCCAGCACTGGACGGACAGGGAACTATGGCTACACCTTC	CASTGRTGNYGYTF
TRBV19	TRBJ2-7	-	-	TGTGCCAGTAGGAACTCCTACGAGCAGTACTTC	CASRNSYEQYF
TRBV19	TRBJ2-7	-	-	TGTGCCAGTAGTATCAGGCAGCCGAACCACTACGAGCAGTACTTC	CASSIRQPNHYEQYF
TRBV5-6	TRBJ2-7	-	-	TGTGCCAGCAGCTTGAAGACACCCCCCTACGAGCAGTACTTC	CASSLKTPPYEQYF
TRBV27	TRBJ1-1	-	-	TGTGCCAGTCCCCCAGGCGGGGCCTTGAACACTGAAGCTTTCTTT	CASPPGGALNTEAFF
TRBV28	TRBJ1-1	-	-	TGTGCCACCGACCCTCAGCGACAGGATGGCACTGAAGCTTTCTTT	CATDPQRQDGTEAFF
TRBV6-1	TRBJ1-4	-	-	TGTGCCAGCAGGAAGGGATCAACTAATGAAAAACTGTTTTTT	CASRKGSTNEKLFF
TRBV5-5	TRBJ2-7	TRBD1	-	TGTGCCAGCAGCTCGGACAGGGAGAATCATTACGAGCAGTACTTC	CASSSDRENHYEQYF
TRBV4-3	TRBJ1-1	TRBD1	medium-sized	TGCGCCAGCAGCCAAGATTTCCCCCTGACAGGGAGCGGGATGAACACTGAAGCTTTCTTT	CASSQDFPLTGSGMNTEAFF
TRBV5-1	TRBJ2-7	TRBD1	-	TGCGCCAGCAGCGTCCGGGACAGGTTCTACGAGCAGTACTTC	CASSVRDRFYEQYF
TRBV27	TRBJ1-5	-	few	TGTGCCAGCAGTTTCCAGGAAAATCAGCCCCAGCATTTT	CASSFQENQPQHF
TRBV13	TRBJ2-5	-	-	TGTGCCAGCAGCTTATGGGGCTGGGAGACCCAGTACTTC	CASSLWGWETQYF
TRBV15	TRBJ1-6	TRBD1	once	TGTGCCACCAGCAGAGATATGGGACAGCGAAATTCACCCCTCCACTTT	CATSRDMGQRNSPLHF
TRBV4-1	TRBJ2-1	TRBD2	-	TGCGCCAGCAGCCATCCCGGACTAGCGGGAGGCGGAGGGCACAATGAGCAGTTCTTC	CASSHPGLAGGGGHNEQFF
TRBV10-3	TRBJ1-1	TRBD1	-	TGTGCCATCTCTGGGGTACAGGGGACAACTGAAGCTTTCTTT	CAISGVQGTTEAFF
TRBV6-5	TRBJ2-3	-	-	TGTGCCAGCAGTGAGGACAGTGAGGCGCATACGCAGTATTTT	CASSEDSEAHTQYF
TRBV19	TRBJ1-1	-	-	TGTGCCAGTAGTATCTTCCAGGGCATGGCTAGTGAAGCTTTCTTT	CASSIFQGMASEAFF
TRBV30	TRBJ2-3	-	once	TGTGCCTGGAGAGCAGGGCCATGGCTGCAGTATTTT	CAWRAGPWLQYF
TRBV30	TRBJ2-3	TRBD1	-	TGTGCCTGGAGTGCCCGACAGGGCTACGACCTACAGTATTTT	CAWSARQGYDLQYF
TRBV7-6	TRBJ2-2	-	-	TGTGCCAGCAGCTTAGTAGCGGAACACACCGGGGAGCTGTTTTTT	CASSLVAEHTGELFF
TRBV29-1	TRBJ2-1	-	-	TGCAGCGTTGAACCCCCCCTCGGGAATGAGCAGTTCTTC	CSVEPPLGNEQFF
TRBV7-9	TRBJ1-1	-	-	TGTGCCAGCAGCCGAGGGATAGCTTTCTTT	CASSRGIAFF
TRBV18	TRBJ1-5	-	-	TGTGCCAGCTCACCGACCGAGGGGCAGCCCCAGCATTTT	CASSPTEGQPQHF
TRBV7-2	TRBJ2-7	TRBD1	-	TGTGCCAGCAGCTCGACGGACAGGGAAGGCTACGAGCAGTACTTC	CASSSTDREGYEQYF
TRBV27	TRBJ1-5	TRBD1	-	TGTGCCAGCAGTTTAAGGGGGGACAGGCCTAGCAATCAGCCCCAGCATTTT	CASSLRGDRPSNQPQHF
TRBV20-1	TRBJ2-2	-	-	TGCAGTGCTGCAGGAACCGGGGAGCTGTTTTTT	CSAAGTGELFF
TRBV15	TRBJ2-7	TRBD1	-	TGTGCCACTTCCCGGGACAGTGTTACCTACGAGCAGTACTTC	CATSRDSVTYEQYF
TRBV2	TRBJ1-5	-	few	TGTGCCAGCAGCCAGACAGAGCTCCCCAATCAGCCCCAGCATTTT	CASSQTELPNQPQHF
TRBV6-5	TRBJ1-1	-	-	TGTGCCAGCAGGAGGGGGATAGGGGACACTGAAGCTTTCTTT	CASRRGIGDTEAFF
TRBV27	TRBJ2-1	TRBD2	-	TGTGCCAGCAGGGGATCAGCGGGAGGTTCCCCTTTGGTCTACAATGAGCAGTTCTTC	CASRGSAGGSPLVYNEQFF
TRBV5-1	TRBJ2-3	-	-	TGCGCCAGCAGCTTGGCCAGCGGGAGCACAGATACGCAGTATTTT	CASSLASGSTDTQYF
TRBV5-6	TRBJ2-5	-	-	TGTGCCAGCAGCTTTCGGGGTTTCCCCCCAGAGACCCAGTACTTC	CASSFRGFPPETQYF
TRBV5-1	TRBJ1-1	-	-	TGCGCCAGCAGCTTGGAGGCAGGATACAACACTGAAGCTTTCTTT	CASSLEAGYNTEAFF
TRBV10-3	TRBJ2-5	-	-	TGTGCCACAATAGATAACCAAGAGACCCAGTACTTC	CATIDNQETQYF
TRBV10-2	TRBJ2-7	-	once	TGCGCCAGCATGACCGGAGCAAATCCGTACGAGCAGTACTTC	CASMTGANPYEQYF
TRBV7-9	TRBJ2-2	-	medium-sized	TGTGCCAGCAGTATTCAGGCCGGCGGGGAGCTGTTTTTT	CASSIQAGGELFF
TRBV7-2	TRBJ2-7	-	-	TGTGCCAGCAGCTTAGAAGGACTGGTTTCCTACGAGCAGTACTTC	CASSLEGLVSYEQYF
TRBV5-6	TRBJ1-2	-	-	TGTGCCAGCAGCTTGGGTGGGGACTATGGCTACACCTTC	CASSLGGDYGYTF
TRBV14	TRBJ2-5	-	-	TGTGCCAGCAGCCAAGATCTAGGGGAGACCCAGTACTTC	CASSQDLGETQYF